The 22 T cell receptor beta chains below come from one sample, sequenced in a study of cytomegalovirus exposure and HLA in healthy donors. PCR primers comprised 60 Vbeta and 13 Jbeta primers. Some clones are missing from TCRdb's copy, which holds only in-frame ones; the method was immunoSEQ multiplex PCR. The sample holds 95,000 to 150,000 clones, 81% seen once. Material for sequencing was PBMCs. These receptors came from a woman aged 40-49 years in good health and CMV-seronegative.

The CDR3 spells CASATDREGFEQYF. The CDR3, as DNA: TGTGCCAGCGCCACGGACAGGGAAGGGTTCGAGCAGTACTTC. V and J are TRBV28 and TRBJ2-7, with TRBD1 matching 8 bases. The V gene end was trimmed by 8 bases and the J gene end by 6 bases; junction bases not matched to a gene: 12. The CDR3 spans 14 residues. CDR1 MDHEN and CDR2 SYDVKM come from the germline V gene.

This clone was seen only once. The chain recombines TRBV19 with TRBJ1-1, with 7 bases that match TRBD1. The CDR3 runs to 14 residues. With 6 bases clipped from V and 2 bases from J, the junction kept 6 bases outside the gene matches. Germline assignment: CDR1 LNHDA and CDR2 SQIVND (reference sequence). CDR3 nucleotides: TGTGCCAGTAGGACGACAGGGTTCAACACTGAAGCTTTCTTT. Protein: CASRTTGFNTEAFF.

This clone showed up just once. J is TRBJ2-1 and V is TRBV27; maybe TRBD2 (7 bases). Trimming removed 3 bases from V and 2 bases from J, with 11 bases in between. Germline V gene sequence: CDR1 MNHEY, CDR2 SMNVEV (reference sequence). The CDR3 has 15 residues. CDR3 loop: CASSLGGTPYNEQFF. DNA of the CDR3: TGTGCCAGCAGTTTGGGGGGGACACCCTACAATGAGCAGTTCTTC.

The J gene is TRBJ2-2, the V gene TRBV5-1; TRBD2 aligns across 7 bases. Germline V gives CDR1 SGHRS, CDR2 YFSETQ. The V and J ends lost 3 bases and 4 bases, in that order; junction bases with no gene match: 9. This CDR3 region has 16 residues. The CDR3 loop reads CASSWPTSDGTGELFF. The CDR3 nucleotides read TGCGCCAGCAGCTGGCCCACTAGCGATGGCACCGGGGAGCTGTTTTTT.

This chain links TRBV5-1 with TRBJ2-6; maybe TRBD1 (6 bases). The CDR3 is 18 amino acids. The V end was cut by 4 bases, the J end by 0 bases, with 17 bases between. Germline V gives CDR1 SGHRS, CDR2 YFSETQ. CDR3 sequence reads: CASSLRTVSSSGANVLTF. The DNA for the CDR3 is TGCGCCAGCAGCCTGAGGACAGTAAGCAGCTCTGGGGCCAACGTCCTGACTTTC.

The rearrangement links TRBV4-1 to TRBJ1-5; 7 bases map to TRBD1. Germline assignment: CDR1 MGHRA and CDR2 YSYEKL. With 0 bases clipped from V and 6 bases from J, the junction kept 11 bases outside the gene matches. The CDR3 is 17 amino acids. In DNA form, the CDR3 reads TGCGCCAGCAGCCAAGATGTTTTGACAGGGAGAGGTCAGCCCCAGCATTTT. The encoded protein is CASSQDVLTGRGQPQHF.

V usage is TRBV2 and J usage is TRBJ2-2, with a possible D match to TRBD2 (5 bases). This CDR3 contains 15 residues. V was cut by 7 bases and J by 6 bases, with 18 bases left in between. Germline V gives CDR1 SNHLY, CDR2 FYNNEI. The CDR3 DNA sequence: TGTGCCAGCACAGGAGGCAGTGGTGTGCCCGGGGAGCTGTTTTTT. Protein: CASTGGSGVPGELFF.

The chain couples TRBV11-2 to TRBJ2-5; TRBD1 agrees at 8 bases. The tail of the sequence fits TRBJ2-7 better, so the J call may be wrong. CDR1 is SGHAT and CDR2 is FQNNGV in the germline V gene. The CDR3 runs to 17 residues. CDR3 sequence: CASSFLGQGAPTYEQYF. CDR3 in DNA: TGTGCCAGCAGCTTTCTAGGCCAGGGGGCTCCTACCTACGAGCAGTACTTC.

The chain has TRBV14 and TRBJ1-5; D ambiguous. Looked up from germline, CDR1 is SGHDN and CDR2 is FVKESK. This CDR3 region has 13 residues. V lost 2 bases and J 3 bases, leaving 5 bases between the germline ends. CDR3 loop: CASSQSNNQPQHF. The DNA for the CDR3 is TGTGCCAGCAGCCAAAGCAACAATCAGCCCCAGCATTTT.

The chain recombines TRBV9 with TRBJ2-7; 7 nucleotides match TRBD2. The CDR3 covers 14 residues. Germline trimming cut 7 bases from V and 4 bases from J; bases unmatched to any gene: 11. Germline-derived CDR1 and CDR2 are SGDLS and YYNGEE. CDR3 DNA sequence: TGTGCCAGCGCAAGGACACCGGGAGGTTACGAGCAGTACTTC. This codes for CASARTPGGYEQYF.

The rearrangement links TRBV7-3 to TRBJ2-7, with 7 bases identical to TRBD1. Germline assignment: CDR1 SGHTA and CDR2 FQGTGA. V lost 2 bases and J lost 1; bases outside the gene matches: 5. The CDR3 runs 15 residues. CDR3 in DNA: TGTGCCAGCAGCTTAGCAGGGACAGCTTCCTACGAGCAGTACTTC. This translates into CASSLAGTASYEQYF.

The V and J genes are TRBV30 and TRBJ2-7, with 11 bases identical to TRBD2. Germline values: CDR1 GTSNPN, CDR2 SVGIG (reference sequence). The CDR3 consists of 15 residues. Trimming cost V 1 base and J 3 bases; bases outside gene matches: 5. This CDR3 reads CAWSEMTSGVYEQYF. The DNA of the CDR3 is TGTGCCTGGAGTGAGATGACTAGCGGGGTCTACGAGCAGTACTTC.

This clone was found once. The V gene is TRBV19, the J gene TRBJ1-5; 7 bases fit TRBD1. V lost 5 bases, J lost 3 bases, and 7 bases stayed unmatched. The CDR3 length is 15 residues. From germline, CDR1 is LNHDA and CDR2 SQIVND (reference sequence). CDR3 bases: TGTGCCAGTAGTGATCGGGACAGATACAATCAGCCCCAGCATTTT. Translating it yields CASSDRDRYNQPQHF.

This clone was picked up one time. The chain combines TRBV7-8 with TRBJ2-7, with TRBD1 matching 7 bases. Germline V gene sequence: CDR1 SGHVS, CDR2 FQNEAQ. The CDR3 contains 16 residues. V dropped 5 bases and J dropped 2; count of bases not matched to a gene: 12. The CDR3 DNA reads TGTGCCAGCAGCGCTGTGGCTGGGACAGCCACCTACGAGCAGTACTTC. Its protein product is CASSAVAGTATYEQYF.

This clone showed up just once. The chain employs TRBV9 and TRBJ1-4; the match to TRBD1 covers 8 bases. The V gene end was trimmed by 3 bases and the J gene end by 8 bases; junction bases not matched to a gene: 3. The CDR3 has 13 residues. CDR1 SGDLS and CDR2 YYNGEE come from the germline V gene. CDR3 coding DNA: TGTGCCAGCAGCGAAGGGACAGGAGAAAAACTGTTTTTT. This gives the protein CASSEGTGEKLFF.

This clone came up a few times. The chain uses TRBV30 and TRBJ1-1, with 7 positions matching TRBD1. The CDR3 covers 15 residues. Germline values: CDR1 GTSNPN, CDR2 SVGIG (reference sequence). J was trimmed by 5 bases and V by 3 bases; bases with no gene match: 12. The CDR3 protein is CAWRSTTGVRTEAFF. The DNA for the CDR3 is TGTGCCTGGAGGTCTACCACAGGGGTGAGAACTGAAGCTTTCTTT. Drawing the rest from reference TRBV30 and TRBJ1-1, the complete variable domain is SQTIHQWPATLVQPVGSPLSLECTVEGTSNPNLYWYRQAAGRGLQLLFYSVGIGQISSEVPQNLSASRPQDRQFILSSKKLLLSDSGFYLCAWRSTTGVRTEAFFGQGTRLTVV.

The chain employs TRBV30 and TRBJ2-1, with D maybe TRBD2 (5 bases). The CDR3 extends over 17 amino acids. Germline lookup yields CDR1 GTSNPN and CDR2 SVGIG (reference sequence). V gave up 3 bases and J gave up 7 bases, with 25 bases separating them. The CDR3 loop is CAWSPPLPPFPGNEQFF. The DNA for the CDR3 is TGTGCCTGGAGCCCCCCTTTACCTCCCTTCCCGGGGAATGAGCAGTTCTTC.

The chain employs TRBV4-2 and TRBJ2-5, with 8 bases matching TRBD2. CDR3 size: 17 residues. V lost 4 bases, J lost 2 bases, and 12 bases stayed unmatched. CDR1 is LGHNA, CDR2 YNFKEQ, per germline. The CDR3 sequence is CASSLPGLAGGQETQYF. The CDR3 DNA reads as TGTGCCAGCAGCCTCCCCGGTTTGGCGGGGGGACAAGAGACCCAGTACTTC.

This clone has a single count. The V gene is TRBV11-1, the J gene TRBJ1-1; tentatively, D is TRBD1 (6 bases). The V gene lost 4 bases and the J gene lost 0 bases, with 18 bases spanning the gap. The CDR3 has 17 residues. The germline gives CDR1 SGHAT, CDR2 FQDESV (reference sequence). In DNA form, the CDR3 reads TGTGCCAGCAGCTCCCGGGGGCGCGGGGGTATGAACACTGAAGCTTTCTTT. This gives the protein CASSSRGRGGMNTEAFF.

The chain uses TRBV28 and TRBJ1-2, with D uncertain. The CDR3 length is 13 residues. CDR1 is MDHEN, CDR2 SYDVKM, per germline. V gave up 5 bases and J gave up 7 bases, with 14 bases separating them. DNA of the CDR3: TGTGCCAGCAGTCCTGACACAACGCGTGGCTACACCTTC. This sequence encodes CASSPDTTRGYTF.

The chain couples TRBV7-2 to TRBJ2-7, with 7 bases matching TRBD2. The CDR3 is made up of 15 amino acids. Per the germline V gene, CDR1 is SGHTA and CDR2 is FQGNSA. With 2 bases clipped from V and 5 bases from J, the junction kept 9 bases outside the gene matches. CDR3 sequence: CASSLNWFGGNEQYF. The CDR3 nucleotides are TGTGCCAGCAGCTTAAACTGGTTCGGGGGGAACGAGCAGTACTTC.

The gene calls are TRBV28 and TRBJ2-1; 9 bases are a match to TRBD2. CDR3 size: 16 residues. CDR1 and CDR2 from the germline V gene are MDHEN and SYDVKM. J gave up 8 bases and V 7 bases, and 15 bases lay outside the gene matches. For the CDR3, the DNA is TGTGCCAGCACCTCCTCGAGGGCGGGAGGGTTCGATGAGCAGTTCTTC. Its protein product is CASTSSRAGGFDEQFF. Full variable domain (outside the CDR3, taken from reference TRBV28 and TRBJ2-1): DVKVTQSSRYLVKRTGEKVFLECVQDMDHENMFWYRQDPGLGLRLIYFSYDVKMKEKGDIPEGYSVSREKKERFSLILESASTNQTSMYLCASTSSRAGGFDEQFFGPGTRLTVL.